The TCR beta chain under discussion was sequenced for a study of post-analysis software for immune sequencing data. Built from TCR beta cDNA, the libraries had unique molecular identifiers in them. TCRdb called the PCR reads again in MiXCR, with one record for every CDR3 protein. The data contain about 200,000 distinct CDR3 sequences, roughly 30% of them singletons. Deletions cut 5 bases from V and 4 bases from J, with 14 bases between. The CDR3 is 14 amino acids. Germline-derived CDR1 and CDR2 are SGHTA and FQGNSA. General observations from the study: Relative to controls, patients had a handful of TRBV segments at higher frequency, with TRBV5-6, TRBV5-1 and TRBV20-1 among these.

In this sample, this clonotype turned up many times. Its antigen is still unknown. The sample was blood. V usage is TRBV7-2 and J usage is TRBJ1-2; D uncertain. The receptor was derived from a girl aged 2-17 years with multiple sclerosis. CDR3: CASSLMRASYGYTF. The CDR3 nucleotides are TGTGCCAGCAGCCTCATGCGGGCCAGCTATGGCTACACCTTC.